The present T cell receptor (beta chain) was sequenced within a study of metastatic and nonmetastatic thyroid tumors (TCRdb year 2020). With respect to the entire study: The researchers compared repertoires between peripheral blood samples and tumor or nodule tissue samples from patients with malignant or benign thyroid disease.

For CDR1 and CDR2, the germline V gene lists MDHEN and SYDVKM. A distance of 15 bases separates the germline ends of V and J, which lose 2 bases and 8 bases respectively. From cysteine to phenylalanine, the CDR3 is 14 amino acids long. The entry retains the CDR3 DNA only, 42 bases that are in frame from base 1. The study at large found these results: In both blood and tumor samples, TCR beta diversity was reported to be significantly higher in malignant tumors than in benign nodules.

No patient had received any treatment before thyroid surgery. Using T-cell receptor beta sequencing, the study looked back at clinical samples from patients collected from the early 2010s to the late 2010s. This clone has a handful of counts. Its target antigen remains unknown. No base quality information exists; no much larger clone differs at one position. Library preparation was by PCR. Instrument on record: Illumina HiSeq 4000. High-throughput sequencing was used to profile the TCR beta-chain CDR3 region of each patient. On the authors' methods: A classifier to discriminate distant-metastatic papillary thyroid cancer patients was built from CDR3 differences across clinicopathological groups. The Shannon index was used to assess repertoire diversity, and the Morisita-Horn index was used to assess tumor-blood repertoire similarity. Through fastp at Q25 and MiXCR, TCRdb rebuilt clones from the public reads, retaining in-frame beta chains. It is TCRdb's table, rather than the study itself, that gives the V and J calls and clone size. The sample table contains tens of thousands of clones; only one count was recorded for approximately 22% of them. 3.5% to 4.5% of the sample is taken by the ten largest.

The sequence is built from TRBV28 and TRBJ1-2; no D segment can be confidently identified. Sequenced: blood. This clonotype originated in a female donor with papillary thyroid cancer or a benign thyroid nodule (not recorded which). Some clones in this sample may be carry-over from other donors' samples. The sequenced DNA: TGTGCCAGCAGTTTAGTTAGCGGGCTATGGGGCTACACCTTC. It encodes CASSLVSGLWGYTF.